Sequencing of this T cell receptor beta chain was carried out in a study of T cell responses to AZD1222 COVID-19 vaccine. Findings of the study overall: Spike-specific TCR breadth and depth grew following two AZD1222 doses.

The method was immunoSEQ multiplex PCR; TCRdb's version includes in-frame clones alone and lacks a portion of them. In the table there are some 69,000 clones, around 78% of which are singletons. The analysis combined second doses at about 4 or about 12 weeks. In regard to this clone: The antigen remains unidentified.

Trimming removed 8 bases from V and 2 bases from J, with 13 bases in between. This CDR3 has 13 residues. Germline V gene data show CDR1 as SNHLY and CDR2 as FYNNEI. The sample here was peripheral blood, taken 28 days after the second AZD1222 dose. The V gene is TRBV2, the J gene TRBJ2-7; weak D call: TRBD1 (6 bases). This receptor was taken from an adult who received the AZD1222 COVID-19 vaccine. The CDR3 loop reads CASEGTSTYEQYF. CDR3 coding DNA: TGTGCCAGCGAGGGGACATCCACCTACGAGCAGTACTTC.